A single T cell receptor beta chain is shown here with its context. Its target is unknown. This entry belongs to a study of response to subunit inactivated influenza vaccine. Study-level points and caveats: Each seasonal influenza vaccination, the authors suggested, recruits few new T cells.

TCRdb used MiXCR to reprocess the RT-PCR reads, holding one entry per CDR3 protein. The sample holds about 520,000 distinct CDR3 sequences, about 25% seen once. Germline V gene lookup returns CDR1 SGHNT and CDR2 YYREEE (reference sequence). The J segment lost 4 bases and the V segment lost 4 bases, leaving 7 bases of the junction unmatched. The CDR3 loop spans 14 amino acids. Here the sequenced sample was CD4+ T cells sorted from PBMCs, taken roughly 5 days after vaccination. This TCR came from a man aged 50-59 years who received an inactivated influenza vaccine. This chain joins TRBV5-4 and TRBJ2-7, with 8 bases fitting TRBD2. The CDR3 protein is CASSPGLDSYEQYF. The CDR3 DNA reads TGTGCCAGCAGCCCGGGACTAGATTCATACGAGCAGTACTTC.